This section outlines one T cell receptor (beta chain) sequence together with its context. The CDR3 has 14 amino acids. V dropped 5 bases and J dropped 4 bases, with 14 bases sitting between them. CDR1 MNHEY and CDR2 SVGAGI come from the germline V gene. The sample comes from a study of blood T cell repertoires in COVID-19. Measured with immunoSEQ multiplex PCR; TCRdb has only the in-frame clones, and not every one. The sample has hundreds of thousands of clones; about 90% are singletons. All enrollees were roughly 18 to 95 years old and from 25 or so US areas. Input material: PBMCs or T cells enriched from blood (not recorded which). The chain has TRBV6-5 and TRBJ1-2; D unresolved. This TCR came from a woman aged 25 to 39 who had recovered from COVID-19. The CDR3 DNA sequence: TGTGCCAGCAGTCGGAGTGTAAGTGGCTATGGCTACACCTTC. Translating gives CASSRSVSGYGYTF.